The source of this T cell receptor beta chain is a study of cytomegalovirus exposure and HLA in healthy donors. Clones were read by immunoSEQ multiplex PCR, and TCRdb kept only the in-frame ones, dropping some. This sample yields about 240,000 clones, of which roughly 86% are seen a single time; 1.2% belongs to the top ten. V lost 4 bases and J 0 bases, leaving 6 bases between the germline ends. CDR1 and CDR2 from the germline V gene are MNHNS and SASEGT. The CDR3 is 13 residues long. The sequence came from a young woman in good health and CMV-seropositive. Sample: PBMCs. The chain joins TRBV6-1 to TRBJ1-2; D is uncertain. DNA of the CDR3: TGTGCCAGCAGTGGCCTAACTAACTATGGCTACACCTTC. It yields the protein CASSGLTNYGYTF.